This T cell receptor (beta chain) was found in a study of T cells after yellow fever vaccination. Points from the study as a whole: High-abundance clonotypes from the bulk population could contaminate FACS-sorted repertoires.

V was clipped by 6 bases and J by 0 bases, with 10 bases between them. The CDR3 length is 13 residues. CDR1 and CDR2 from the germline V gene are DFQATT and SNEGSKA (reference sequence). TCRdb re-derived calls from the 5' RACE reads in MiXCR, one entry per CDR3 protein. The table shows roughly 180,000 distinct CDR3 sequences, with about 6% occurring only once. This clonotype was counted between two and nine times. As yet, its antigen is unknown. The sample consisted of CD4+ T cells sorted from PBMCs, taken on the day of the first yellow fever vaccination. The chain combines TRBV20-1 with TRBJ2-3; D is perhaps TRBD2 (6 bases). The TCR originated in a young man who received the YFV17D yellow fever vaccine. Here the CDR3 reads CSATGLSTDTQYF. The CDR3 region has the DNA TGCAGTGCCACGGGACTCAGCACAGATACGCAGTATTTT.